The subject of this entry is one T cell receptor beta chain. The sample comes from a study of CD8 T cells in Susac syndrome. Random hexamers primed reverse transcription of about 0.45 to 1 ug RNA. TCRdb reanalysed the immunoSEQ multiplex PCR reads using MiXCR and keeps one entry per CDR3 protein. Here the sample spans 70,000 to 95,000 distinct CDR3 sequences, around 94% being singletons. The specimen was CD8+ T cells from PBMCs. The receptor's source is a human donor with Susac syndrome.

The CDR3 region has the DNA TGTGCCTGTAACCCGTTTGGCACTGAAGCTTTCTTT. As protein: CACNPFGTEAFF. V and J are TRBV2 and TRBJ1-1; D ambiguous. The CDR3 totals 12 residues. Germline loops: CDR1 SNHLY, CDR2 FYNNEI. Between the trimmed V and J ends, which lost 11 bases and 4 bases, there was a span of 14 bases.